This TCR beta chain comes out of a study of T-cell memory formation after mild COVID-19. At the level of the study: The study found TCR clusters largely donor specific.

5'RACE primed from the constant segment yielded TCR alpha and TCR beta cDNA libraries bearing sample barcodes and UMIs. TCRdb reanalysed the 5' RACE reads using MiXCR and keeps one entry per CDR3 protein. This table has about 610,000 distinct CDR3 sequences, 15% to 20% appearing once. This clonotype came up a few times. The antigen is not known. General observations from the study: Clones from the second wave (peaking day 37) had unconfirmed SARS-CoV-2 specificity. CM and EM subsets held most contracting CD4+ clones; EMRA held CD8+ ones.

Germline trimming cut 4 bases from V and 7 bases from J; bases unmatched to any gene: 15. The CDR3 loop spans 15 amino acids. The germline V gene has CDR1 SQVTM and CDR2 ANQGSEA. The V and J genes are TRBV29-1 and TRBJ2-5, with 7 bases fitting TRBD1. Sample: PBMCs or a T cell subset sorted from them (not recorded which). The TCR was taken from an adult woman who had mild COVID-19 (a few samples of this study predate the infection). Cell type and time point are not known. The CDR3 DNA sequence: TGCAGCGTTGGGTGGCAAGGGGGCAGTCAGACGACCCAGTACTTC. Residues: CSVGWQGGSQTTQYF.